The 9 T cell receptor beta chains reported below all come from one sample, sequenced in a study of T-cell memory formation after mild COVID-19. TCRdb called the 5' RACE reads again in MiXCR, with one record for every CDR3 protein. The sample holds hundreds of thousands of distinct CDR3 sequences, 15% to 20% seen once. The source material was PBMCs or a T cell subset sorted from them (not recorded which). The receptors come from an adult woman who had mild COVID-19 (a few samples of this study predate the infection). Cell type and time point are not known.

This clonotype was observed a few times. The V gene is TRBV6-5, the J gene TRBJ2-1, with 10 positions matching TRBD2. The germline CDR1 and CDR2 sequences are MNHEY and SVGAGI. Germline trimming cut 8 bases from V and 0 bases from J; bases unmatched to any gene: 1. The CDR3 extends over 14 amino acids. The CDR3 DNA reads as TGTGCCAGCGGACTAGCGGACTCCTACAATGAGCAGTTCTTC. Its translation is CASGLADSYNEQFF.

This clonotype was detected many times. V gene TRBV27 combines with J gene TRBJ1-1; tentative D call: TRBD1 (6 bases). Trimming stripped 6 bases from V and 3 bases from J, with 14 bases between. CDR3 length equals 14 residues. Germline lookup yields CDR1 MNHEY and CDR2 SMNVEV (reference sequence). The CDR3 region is CASSLQGSDTEAFF. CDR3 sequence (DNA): TGTGCCAGCAGCCTACAGGGATCGGACACTGAAGCTTTCTTT.

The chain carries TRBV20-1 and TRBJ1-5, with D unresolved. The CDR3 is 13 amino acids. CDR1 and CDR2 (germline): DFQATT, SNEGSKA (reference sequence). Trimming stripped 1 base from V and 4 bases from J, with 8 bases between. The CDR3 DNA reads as TGCAGTGCTAGAGGCCAGAATAATCAGCCCCAGCATTTT. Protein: CSARGQNNQPQHF.

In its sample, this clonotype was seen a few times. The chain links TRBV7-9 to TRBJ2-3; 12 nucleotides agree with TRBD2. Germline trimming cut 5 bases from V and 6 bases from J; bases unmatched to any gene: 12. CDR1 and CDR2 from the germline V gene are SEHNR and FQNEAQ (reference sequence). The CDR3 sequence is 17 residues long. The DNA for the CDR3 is TGTGCCAGCAGCCAGGGGACTAGCGGGCGGGGACGCGATACGCAGTATTTT. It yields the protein CASSQGTSGRGRDTQYF.

The CDR3 region has the DNA TGCAGCGTTGATGACAGGGGGTCCTACAATGAGCAGTTCTTC. Its protein product is CSVDDRGSYNEQFF. The chain uses TRBV29-1 and TRBJ2-1; 9 bases match TRBD1. From germline, CDR1 is SQVTM and CDR2 ANQGSEA. V lost 3 bases and J lost 1; bases outside the gene matches: 1. This CDR3 is 14 amino acids long.

CDR3: CASSLVSVGESSYTF. The CDR3 region has the DNA TGTGCCAGCAGCTTAGTTTCGGTAGGGGAATCAAGCTACACCTTC. This rearrangement joins TRBV7-2 to TRBJ1-2, with TRBD1 as a possible D gene (5 bases). The CDR3 length is 15 residues. V gave up 1 base and J gave up 9 bases, with 18 bases separating them. Germline CDR1 is SGHTA and CDR2 is FQGNSA.

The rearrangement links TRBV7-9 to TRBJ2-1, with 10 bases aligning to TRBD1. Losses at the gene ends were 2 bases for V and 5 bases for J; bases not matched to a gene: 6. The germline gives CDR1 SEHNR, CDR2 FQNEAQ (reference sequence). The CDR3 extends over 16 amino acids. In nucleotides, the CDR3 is TGTGCCAGCAGCTTAACGACAGGGGGCTACAACAATGAGCAGTTCTTC. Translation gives CASSLTTGGYNNEQFF. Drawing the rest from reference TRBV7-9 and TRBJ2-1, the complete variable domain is DTGVSQNPRHKITKRGQNVTFRCDPISEHNRLYWYRQTLGQGPEFLTYFQNEAQLEKSRLLSDRFSAERPKGSFSTLEIQRTEQGDSAMYLCASSLTTGGYNNEQFFGPGTRLTVL.

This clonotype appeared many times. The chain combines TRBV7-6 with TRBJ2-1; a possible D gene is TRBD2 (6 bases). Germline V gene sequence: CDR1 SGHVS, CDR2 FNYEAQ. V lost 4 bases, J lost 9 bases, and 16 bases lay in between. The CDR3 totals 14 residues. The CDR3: CASSSLGGTPEQFF. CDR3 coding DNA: TGTGCCAGCAGCTCGCTCGGAGGGACCCCTGAGCAGTTCTTC.

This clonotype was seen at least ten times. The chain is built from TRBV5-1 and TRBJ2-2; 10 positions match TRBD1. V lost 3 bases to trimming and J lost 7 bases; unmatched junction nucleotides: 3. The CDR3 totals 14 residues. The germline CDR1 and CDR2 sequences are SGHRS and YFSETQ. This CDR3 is CASSYDRGHGELFF. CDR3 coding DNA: TGCGCCAGCAGCTACGACAGGGGGCACGGGGAGCTGTTTTTT.